This TCR beta chain was retrieved from a study of blood T cell repertoires in COVID-19. The CDR3 is 13 amino acids. Germline assignment: CDR1 LNHNV and CDR2 YYDKDF (reference sequence). V was pared by 0 bases and J by 5 bases, with 7 bases between. Clones were read by immunoSEQ multiplex PCR, and TCRdb kept only the in-frame ones, dropping some. This sample has roughly 380,000 clones, with more than 75% found just once. This chain links TRBV15 with TRBJ2-5; TRBD2 might be the D (5 bases). The receptor was derived from a man aged 25 to 40 who had recovered from COVID-19. Specimen: PBMCs or T cells enriched from blood (not recorded which). This chain's CDR3 is CATSRDRGETQYF. CDR3 nucleotides: TGTGCCACCAGCAGAGACCGAGGGGAGACCCAGTACTTC. The variable domain in full, completed from reference TRBV15 and TRBJ2-5, reads DAMVIQNPRYQVTQFGKPVTLSCSQTLNHNVMYWYQQKSSQAPKLLFHYYDKDFNNEADTPDNFQSRRPNTSFCFLDIRSPGLGDTAMYLCATSRDRGETQYFGPGTRLLVL.